The 28 T cell receptor beta chains listed next were all sequenced from one sample in a study of response to subunit inactivated influenza vaccine. TCRdb reprocessed the RT-PCR reads via MiXCR and lists one record per CDR3 protein. The repertoire holds 300,000 to 350,000 distinct CDR3 sequences, with 21% as singletons. Here the sequenced sample was PBMCs from blood, taken less than 22 months after vaccination. These receptors came from a man between 50 and 69 years old who received an inactivated influenza vaccine.

The chain joins TRBV5-1 to TRBJ1-2, with D perhaps matching TRBD1 (5 bases). This CDR3 is 14 amino acids long. V was trimmed by 0 bases and J by 7 bases, leaving 13 bases between them. Germline lookup yields CDR1 SGHRS and CDR2 YFSETQ. The CDR3 nucleotides are TGCGCCAGCAGCTTGGAACGGGGGATGGGTGGCTACACCTTC. This codes for CASSLERGMGGYTF.

This clonotype was detected a few times. The V gene is TRBV7-3, the J gene TRBJ1-5, with D unclear. CDR1 and CDR2 (germline): SGHTA, FQGTGA. Between the trimmed V and J ends, which lost 0 bases and 7 bases, there was a span of 7 bases. The CDR3 consists of 13 residues. The CDR3 DNA is TGTGCCAGCAGCTTAACGGATGGACAGCCCCAGCATTTT. This codes for CASSLTDGQPQHF.

The chain uses TRBV12-3 or TRBV12-4 and TRBJ1-1; D is possibly TRBD1 (6 bases). With 3 bases removed from V and 3 bases from J, the gap between germline ends came to 23 bases. CDR3 length: 18 residues. In nucleotides, the CDR3 is TGTGCCAGCAGTTTTCCGGCCCTCGGACACCCAGGGGACACTGAAGCTTTCTTT. Translation gives CASSFPALGHPGDTEAFF.

A word on this clonotype: The conserved phenylalanine or tryptophan normally closing the CDR3 is absent here, so this likely arose from a read error. The chain combines TRBV3-1 with TRBJ2-4; a possible D gene is TRBD1 (6 bases). The V end was cut by 3 bases, the J end by 1 base, with 16 bases between. Germline V gives CDR1 LGHDT, CDR2 YNNKEL (reference sequence). The CDR3 length is 17 residues. Written as DNA, the CDR3 is TGTGCCAGCAGCCATACAGGGTTCTTGGCTGCCAAAAACATTCAGTACTTA. This gives the protein CASSHTGFLAAKNIQYL.

The chain joins TRBV4-3 to TRBJ1-2; no clear D. Germline-derived CDR1 and CDR2 are LGHNA and YSLEER. V lost 5 bases and J 5 bases, leaving 18 bases between the germline ends. This CDR3 contains 15 residues. CDR3 nucleotides: TGCGCCAGCAGCTATGCTTTGGGTCAGAAATATGGCTACACCTTC. Translation: CASSYALGQKYGYTF.

The chain employs TRBV7-2 and TRBJ2-5; 13 bases agree with TRBD2. Trimming took 1 base from V and 7 from J; bases not matched to a gene: 9. The germline CDR1 and CDR2 sequences are SGHTA and FQGNSA. The CDR3 runs to 17 residues. The CDR3 spells CASSLVDGLAGVVTQYF. CDR3 nucleotides: TGTGCCAGCAGCTTAGTTGACGGACTAGCGGGAGTCGTGACCCAGTACTTC.

This clonotype was counted a few times. The J gene is TRBJ2-1, the V gene TRBV7-2, with 9 bases aligning to TRBD1. The CDR3 covers 17 residues. In germline, CDR1 is SGHTA, CDR2 FQGNSA. V gave up 1 base and J gave up 6 bases; unmatched junction bases: 10. The chain's CDR3 is CASSLGIAGQGGNEQFF. CDR3 in DNA: TGTGCCAGCAGCTTAGGGATTGCGGGACAGGGTGGCAATGAGCAGTTCTTC.

The chain uses TRBV4-1 and TRBJ1-2; D is possibly TRBD1 (5 bases). Trimming cost V 4 bases and J 3 bases, with 18 bases left between them. From germline, CDR1 is MGHRA and CDR2 YSYEKL. The CDR3 is 16 residues long. CDR3 in amino acids: CASSRVSGGADYGYTF. The CDR3 DNA reads as TGCGCCAGCAGCCGAGTCTCTGGCGGGGCGGACTATGGCTACACCTTC.

V and J are TRBV7-2 and TRBJ2-5; TRBD2 matches 8 bases. The CDR3 sequence is 15 residues long. The V segment lost 4 bases and the J segment 2 bases; nucleotides outside the gene matches: 6. Germline CDR1 reads SGHTA; CDR2 reads FQGNSA. CDR3: CASSSRTSPQETQYF. For the CDR3, the DNA is TGTGCCAGCAGCTCAAGGACTAGCCCGCAAGAGACCCAGTACTTC.

The chain links TRBV7-2 to TRBJ1-1; the match to TRBD1 covers 7 bases. J was trimmed by 5 bases and V by 10 bases; bases with no gene match: 10. CDR1 and CDR2 from the germline V gene are SGHTA and FQGNSA. This CDR3 comprises 13 residues. The CDR3 DNA sequence: TGTGCCATCCCGTACAGGGGAAGAACTGAAGCTTTCTTT. Translated: CAIPYRGRTEAFF. The full variable domain, its missing parts supplied by reference TRBV7-2 and TRBJ1-1, is GAGVSQSPSNKVTEKGKDVELRCDPISGHTALYWYRQSLGQGLEFLIYFQGNSAPDKSGLPSDRFSAERTGGSVSTLTIQRTQQEDSAVYLCAIPYRGRTEAFFGQGTRLTVV.

The chain couples TRBV10-1 to TRBJ2-5, with a weak D call TRBD1 (6 bases). The length of the CDR3 is 14 residues. The germline V and J ends were trimmed by 4 bases and 1 base, with 10 bases remaining between them. Germline CDR1 and CDR2: WNHNN and SYGVQD (reference sequence). In DNA, the CDR3 is TGCGCCAGCAGTGCCACAGGGCCCCAAGAGACCCAGTACTTC. This encodes CASSATGPQETQYF.

This chain uses TRBV15 with TRBJ1-5; 8 bases align to TRBD1. Germline assignment: CDR1 LNHNV and CDR2 YYDKDF (reference sequence). Trimming at V came to 3 bases and at J to 0 bases, leaving 13 bases not matched to a gene. The CDR3 consists of 19 residues. This CDR3 reads CATSRGLDRGIGSNQPQHF. The CDR3 DNA sequence: TGTGCCACCAGCAGGGGACTTGACAGGGGCATCGGTAGCAATCAGCCCCAGCATTTT.

The genes are TRBV18 and TRBJ2-7; maybe TRBD1 (7 bases). V was cut by 6 bases and J by 0 bases, with 12 bases left in between. The CDR3 spans 14 residues. CDR1 is KGHSH and CDR2 is LQKENI in the germline V gene. CDR3 bases: TGTGCCAGCTCGCGGGACAGCACCTCCTACGAGCAGTACTTC. This codes for CASSRDSTSYEQYF.

This clonotype was seen many times. This rearrangement joins TRBV3-1 to TRBJ1-5; a possible D gene is TRBD1 (6 bases). The CDR3 is 17 residues long. Trimming cost V 0 bases and J 2 bases, with 14 bases left between them. Germline CDR1 and CDR2: LGHDT and YNNKEL (reference sequence). CDR3 loop: CASSQDPGGSGNQPQHF. In DNA form, the CDR3 reads TGTGCCAGCAGCCAAGATCCTGGGGGCAGCGGCAATCAGCCCCAGCATTTT.

The chain couples TRBV7-9 to TRBJ2-7, with 9 positions matching TRBD2. CDR1 and CDR2 from the germline V gene are SEHNR and FQNEAQ (reference sequence). Germline trimming cut 2 bases from V and 0 bases from J; bases unmatched to any gene: 2. This CDR3 region has 15 residues. The CDR3 sequence: CASSLLAGSSYEQYF. Written as DNA, the CDR3 is TGTGCCAGCAGCTTACTAGCGGGATCCTCCTACGAGCAGTACTTC.

This clonotype has more than one count but fewer than ten. CDR3 nucleotides: TGTGCCAGCAGCTTATTCCAGGGAGCCAACACCGGGGAGCTGTTTTTT. Amino acids: CASSLFQGANTGELFF. V is TRBV7-9 and J is TRBJ2-2; D could derive from TRBD1 or TRBD2 (5 bases each). Germline CDR1 is SEHNR and CDR2 is FQNEAQ (reference sequence). V was cut by 2 bases and J by 2 bases, with 12 bases left in between. CDR3 length: 16 amino acids.

The chain is built from TRBV27 and TRBJ1-1, with D possibly TRBD1 on 5 matching bases. Germline CDR1 MNHEY, CDR2 SMNVEV (reference sequence). The germline V and J ends were trimmed by 3 bases and 0 bases, with 11 bases remaining between them. The CDR3 totals 15 residues. CDR3 loop: CASSFNRLMNTEAFF. The DNA for the CDR3 is TGTGCCAGCAGTTTCAACAGGCTGATGAACACTGAAGCTTTCTTT.

This clonotype appeared a few times. The V gene is TRBV12-3 or TRBV12-4, the J gene TRBJ1-6; D not certain. The V end lost 3 bases, the J end lost 9 bases, and 6 bases lay between the germline ends. The CDR3 runs to 12 residues. DNA of the CDR3: TGTGCCAGCAGTTTTAATCTTTCACCCCTCCACTTT. Translating gives CASSFNLSPLHF.

This chain joins TRBV28 and TRBJ2-4; D unresolved. In germline, CDR1 is MDHEN, CDR2 SYDVKM. The CDR3 is 15 residues long. Trimming took off 3 bases at V and 4 bases at J, with 13 bases between the two ends. The CDR3 sequence: CASSFAELGKNIQYF. In DNA, the CDR3 is TGTGCCAGCAGTTTCGCGGAGCTTGGGAAAAACATTCAGTACTTC. Full variable domain (rest looked up from reference TRBV28 and TRBJ2-4): DVKVTQSSRYLVKRTGEKVFLECVQDMDHENMFWYRQDPGLGLRLIYFSYDVKMKEKGDIPEGYSVSREKKERFSLILESASTNQTSMYLCASSFAELGKNIQYFGAGTRLSVL.

A few counts support this clonotype. The CDR3 here is CASSPAGTGGVYGYTF. CDR3 coding DNA: TGTGCCAGCTCACCGGCCGGGACAGGGGGCGTCTATGGCTACACCTTC. This chain connects TRBV18 to TRBJ1-2; TRBD1 agrees at 12 bases. CDR1 and CDR2 from the germline V gene are KGHSH and LQKENI. CDR3 length: 16 residues. After removal of 3 bases from V and 4 bases from J, the junction contained 6 bases not matched to a gene.

V usage is TRBV3-1 and J usage is TRBJ2-4; TRBD2 aligns across 9 bases. The germline V gene has CDR1 LGHDT and CDR2 YNNKEL (reference sequence). V lost 5 bases to trimming and J lost 0 bases; unmatched junction nucleotides: 8. The CDR3 runs to 17 residues. CDR3 DNA sequence: TGTGCCAGCAGCGCCAGGGCACTAGCGGGAGCCAAAAACATTCAGTACTTC. This codes for CASSARALAGAKNIQYF.

In its sample, this clonotype was seen a few times. The rearrangement links TRBV3-1 to TRBJ1-2; D gene unclear. V shed 0 bases and J shed 1 base, with 6 bases lying between them. The CDR3 runs 14 residues. Germline V lookup: CDR1 LGHDT, CDR2 YNNKEL (reference sequence). The CDR3 nucleotides are TGTGCCAGCAGCCAAGATCGATTTAACTATGGCTACACCTTC. Protein sequence: CASSQDRFNYGYTF. Using reference TRBV3-1 and TRBJ1-2 for the parts outside the CDR3, the full variable domain is DTAVSQTPKYLVTQMGNDKSIKCEQNLGHDTMYWYKQDSKKFLKIMFSYNNKELIINETVPNRFSPKSPDKAHLNLHINSLELGDSAVYFCASSQDRFNYGYTFGSGTRLTVV.

The table lists this clonotype with a few counts. The J gene is TRBJ2-2, the V gene TRBV12-3 or TRBV12-4; D not resolved. V was trimmed by 7 bases and J by 6 bases, leaving 6 bases between them. The CDR3 has 11 amino acids. The CDR3 region has the DNA TGTGCCAGCACTTTGGCCGGGGAGCTGTTTTTT. It encodes CASTLAGELFF.

The chain employs TRBV20-1 and TRBJ1-3; D is unresolved. V gave up 0 bases and J gave up 4 bases, with 10 bases separating them. The CDR3 length is 14 residues. Germline CDR1 DFQATT, CDR2 SNEGSKA (reference sequence). Here the CDR3 DNA reads TGCAGTGCTAGAGATTGGGATTCCGGAAACACCATATATTTT. Translating it yields CSARDWDSGNTIYF.

The chain joins TRBV4-3 to TRBJ1-3; 7 bases match TRBD1. This CDR3 contains 16 residues. The trim removed 4 bases at V and 3 bases at J, leaving 9 bases unmatched. CDR1 is LGHNA and CDR2 is YSLEER in the germline V gene. CDR3: CASSRSTGLYGNTIYF. In DNA, the CDR3 is TGCGCCAGCAGCCGATCGACAGGGCTATATGGAAACACCATATATTTT.

This clonotype was detected only a few times. The chain has TRBV10-3 and TRBJ1-1; TRBD1 agrees at 7 bases. Germline V gene data show CDR1 as ENHRY and CDR2 as SYGVKD. CDR3 length: 15 residues. V gave up 6 bases and J gave up 2 bases; unmatched junction bases: 9. CDR3 amino acids: CAIRYGTDINTEAFF. CDR3 DNA sequence: TGTGCCATCAGATACGGGACAGATATCAACACTGAAGCTTTCTTT.

This clonotype was recorded a few times. The CDR3 nucleotides are TGTGCCAGCAGCCAAGATATCGGAGGGCGGGGCGAGCAGTACTTC. Residues: CASSQDIGGRGEQYF. The chain joins TRBV4-2 to TRBJ2-7; possible D gene TRBD2, 6 bases. Germline V gives CDR1 LGHNA, CDR2 YNFKEQ. There are 15 residues in the CDR3. Deletions cut 0 bases from V and 6 bases from J, with 15 bases between.

This clonotype was seen only a few times. This chain joins TRBV7-9 and TRBJ2-7; 11 nucleotides align to TRBD1. The CDR3 sequence is 14 residues long. The V gene end was trimmed by 5 bases and the J gene end by 9 bases; junction bases not matched to a gene: 9. The germline gives CDR1 SEHNR, CDR2 FQNEAQ (reference sequence). The CDR3 protein is CASSQDRGPTVQYF. In nucleotides, the CDR3 is TGTGCCAGCAGCCAGGACAGGGGGCCTACCGTGCAGTACTTC.